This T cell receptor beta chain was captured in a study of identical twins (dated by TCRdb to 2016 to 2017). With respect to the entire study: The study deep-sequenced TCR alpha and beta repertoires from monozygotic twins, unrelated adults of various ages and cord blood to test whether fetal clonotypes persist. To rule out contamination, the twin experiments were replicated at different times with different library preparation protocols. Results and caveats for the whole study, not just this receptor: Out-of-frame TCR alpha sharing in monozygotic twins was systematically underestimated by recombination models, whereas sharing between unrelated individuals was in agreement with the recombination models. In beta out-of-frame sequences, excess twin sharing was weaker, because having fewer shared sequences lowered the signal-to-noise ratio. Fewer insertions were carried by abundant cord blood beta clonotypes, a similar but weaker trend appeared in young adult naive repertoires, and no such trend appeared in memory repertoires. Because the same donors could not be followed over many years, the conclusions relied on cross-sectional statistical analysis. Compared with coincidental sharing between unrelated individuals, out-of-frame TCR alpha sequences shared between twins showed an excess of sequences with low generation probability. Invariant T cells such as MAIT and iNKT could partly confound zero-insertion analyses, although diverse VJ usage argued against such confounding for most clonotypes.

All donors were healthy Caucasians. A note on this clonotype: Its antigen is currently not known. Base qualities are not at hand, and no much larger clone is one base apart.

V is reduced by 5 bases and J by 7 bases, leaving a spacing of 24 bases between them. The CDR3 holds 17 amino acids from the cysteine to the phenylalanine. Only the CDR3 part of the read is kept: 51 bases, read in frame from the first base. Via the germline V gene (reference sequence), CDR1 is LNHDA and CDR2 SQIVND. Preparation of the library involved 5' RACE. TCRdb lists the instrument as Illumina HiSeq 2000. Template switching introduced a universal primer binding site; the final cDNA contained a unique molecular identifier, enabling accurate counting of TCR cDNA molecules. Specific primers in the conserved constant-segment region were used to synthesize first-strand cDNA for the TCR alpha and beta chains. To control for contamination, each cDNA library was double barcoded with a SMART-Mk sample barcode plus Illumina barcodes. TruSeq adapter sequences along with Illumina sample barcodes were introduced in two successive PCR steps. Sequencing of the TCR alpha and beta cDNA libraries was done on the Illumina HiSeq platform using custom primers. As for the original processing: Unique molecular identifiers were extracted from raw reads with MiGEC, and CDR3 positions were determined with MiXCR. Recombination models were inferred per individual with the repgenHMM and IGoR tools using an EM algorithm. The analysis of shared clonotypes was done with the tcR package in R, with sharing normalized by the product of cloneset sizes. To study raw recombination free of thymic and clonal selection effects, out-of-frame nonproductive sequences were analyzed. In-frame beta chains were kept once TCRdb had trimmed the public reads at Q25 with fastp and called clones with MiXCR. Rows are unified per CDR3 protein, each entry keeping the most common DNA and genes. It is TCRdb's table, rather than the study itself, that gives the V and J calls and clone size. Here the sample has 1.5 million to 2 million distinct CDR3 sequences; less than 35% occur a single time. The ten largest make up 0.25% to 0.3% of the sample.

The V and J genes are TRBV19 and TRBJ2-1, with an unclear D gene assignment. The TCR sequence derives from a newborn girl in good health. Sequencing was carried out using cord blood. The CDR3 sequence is CASSPSYIRVPQNEQFF. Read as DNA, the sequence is TGTGCCAGTAGTCCCTCCTATATAAGGGTCCCCCAGAATGAGCAGTTCTTC.